These 13 T cell receptor beta chains came from one sample sequenced in a study of PD-L1 blockade in urothelial cancer. Profiling relied on immunoSEQ multiplex PCR, and the TCRdb table lists in-frame clones only, not all of them. Among tens of thousands of clones, around nine tenths were seen once, and the ten largest hold around 2%. Source: PBMCs, taken around atezolizumab (anti-PD-L1) treatment. The receptor set was obtained from a man between 60 and 75 years old with urothelial cancer.

CDR3 sequence (DNA): TGTGCCAGCAGCTCCGCCGGACTAGCGGGGGGGCGAGATACGCAGTATTTT. It encodes CASSSAGLAGGRDTQYF. The rearrangement joins TRBV7-3 to TRBJ2-3; 15 bases align to TRBD2. CDR1 and CDR2 (germline): SGHTA, FQGTGA. The CDR3 has 17 amino acids. J was trimmed by 5 bases and V by 4 bases; bases with no gene match: 7.

The CDR3 region has the DNA TGTGCCAGCAGCACTTCTGCAGGGGGGACTAGCACAGATACGCAGTATTTT. It codes for CASSTSAGGTSTDTQYF. The V call is TRBV7-6, the J call TRBJ2-3; TRBD1 might be the D (7 bases). The CDR3 is 17 amino acids. The V end was cut by 5 bases, the J end by 0 bases, with 18 bases between. CDR1 is SGHVS, CDR2 FNYEAQ, per germline.

The chain couples TRBV19 to TRBJ2-3; D ambiguous. From germline, CDR1 is LNHDA and CDR2 SQIVND (reference sequence). The CDR3 covers 12 residues. V was clipped by 1 base and J by 6 bases, with 5 bases between them. The CDR3 sequence is CASSIGGDTQYF. The CDR3 DNA sequence: TGTGCCAGTAGTATAGGTGGCGATACGCAGTATTTT.

This chain uses TRBV11-1 with TRBJ2-3; 8 nucleotides agree with TRBD1. J lost 3 bases, V lost 1 base, and 0 bases had no gene match. There are 14 residues in the CDR3. From germline, CDR1 is SGHAT and CDR2 FQDESV (reference sequence). For the CDR3, the DNA is TGTGCCAGCAGCTTAGACAGGGGGACAGATACGCAGTATTTT. Translated: CASSLDRGTDTQYF.

Note on this clone: Different DNA sequences within this sample yield the same CDR3. This sequence joins TRBV11-2 and TRBJ1-3, with TRBD1 as a possible D gene (5 bases). V gave up 3 bases and J gave up 0 bases, with 9 bases separating them. Germline CDR1 SGHAT, CDR2 FQNNGV. CDR3 length equals 15 residues. The CDR3: CASSFGAHSGNTIYF. CDR3 DNA sequence: TGTGCCAGCAGCTTTGGGGCCCACTCTGGAAACACCATATATTTT.

The chain joins TRBV7-2 to TRBJ2-5, with a possible D match to TRBD1 (5 bases). The germline V and J ends were trimmed by 1 base and 5 bases, with 14 bases remaining between them. From germline, CDR1 is SGHTA and CDR2 FQGNSA. The CDR3 is 15 amino acids. CDR3: CASSLVQGTGETQYF. CDR3 nucleotide sequence: TGTGCCAGCAGCTTAGTTCAGGGAACCGGGGAGACCCAGTACTTC.

This clone showed up just once. The V call is TRBV10-2, the J call TRBJ2-2, with D unresolved. V lost 4 bases and J lost 1, with 7 bases in between. Germline V gene lookup returns CDR1 WSHSY and CDR2 SAAADI. This CDR3 is built from 14 residues. CDR3 residues: CASSGRVNTGELFF. DNA for the CDR3: TGCGCCAGCAGTGGCCGGGTGAACACCGGGGAGCTGTTTTTT.

The rearrangement links TRBV29-1 to TRBJ2-2; 7 positions match TRBD2. Germline CDR1 and CDR2: SQVTM and ANQGSEA. The CDR3 sequence is 15 residues long. The V segment lost 5 bases and the J segment 5 bases; nucleotides outside the gene matches: 11. The CDR3 spells CSVNRPGGSTGELFF. CDR3 DNA sequence: TGCAGCGTTAATCGGCCGGGAGGATCTACCGGGGAGCTGTTTTTT.

The chain recombines TRBV7-2 with TRBJ2-2; TRBD1 aligns across 8 bases. The CDR3 runs to 15 residues. V shed 3 bases, J shed 4 bases, and the junction held 4 bases outside the gene matches. Germline V gene data show CDR1 as SGHTA and CDR2 as FQGNSA. CDR3 DNA sequence: TGTGCCAGCAGCTTGGGACAGGTGGTCACCGGGGAGCTGTTTTTT. Translating it yields CASSLGQVVTGELFF. Drawing the rest from reference TRBV7-2 and TRBJ2-2, the complete variable domain is GAGVSQSPSNKVTEKGKDVELRCDPISGHTALYWYRQSLGQGLEFLIYFQGNSAPDKSGLPSDRFSAERTGGSVSTLTIQRTQQEDSAVYLCASSLGQVVTGELFFGEGSRLTVL.

This chain links TRBV6-4 with TRBJ2-1; 9 bases map to TRBD1. The V segment lost 3 bases and the J segment 9 bases; nucleotides outside the gene matches: 3. There are 13 residues in the CDR3. CDR1 and CDR2 (germline): MRHNA, SNTAGT. The CDR3 region has the DNA TGTGCCAGCAGTGAACAGGGGGCGGGTGAGCAGTTCTTC. It specifies CASSEQGAGEQFF.

The V call is TRBV7-7, the J call TRBJ2-1; 7 bases align to TRBD2. Germline V lookup: CDR1 SSHAT, CDR2 FNYEAQ (reference sequence). Trimming cost V 6 bases and J 8 bases; bases outside gene matches: 16. CDR3 size: 16 residues. The CDR3: CASSLGGDLAVDEQFF. The CDR3 DNA reads TGTGCCAGCAGTCTGGGAGGGGACCTAGCCGTCGATGAGCAGTTCTTC.

CDR3 region: CASSLVGGNQPQHF. The CDR3 DNA follows: TGTGCCAGCAGTTTAGTAGGGGGCAATCAGCCCCAGCATTTT. The chain links TRBV27 to TRBJ1-5, with D tentatively TRBD1 (5 bases). V gave up 2 bases and J gave up 2 bases, with 7 bases separating them. CDR1 and CDR2 from the germline V gene are MNHEY and SMNVEV (reference sequence). This CDR3 comprises 14 residues.

The chain is built from TRBV28 and TRBJ2-7; 8 bases fit TRBD2. From germline, CDR1 is MDHEN and CDR2 SYDVKM. This CDR3 has 16 amino acids. V shed 5 bases, J shed 1 base, and the junction held 10 bases outside the gene matches. The CDR3 loop reads CASSPLQRGLSYEQYF. The DNA of the CDR3 is TGTGCCAGCAGTCCGCTACAGCGGGGGTTATCCTACGAGCAGTACTTC.